This T cell receptor beta chain was recovered during a study of a mutant IDH1 vaccine in newly diagnosed glioma. Study overall: Weeks 1, 3, 5, 7, 11, 15, 19 and 23 were when patients received their eight vaccinations. The earlier regimen, radiotherapy, temozolomide, or both, was most often both. Study conclusions and caveats: Of the patients, 93.3% had vaccine-induced immune responses.

Noted time point: week 11, during vaccination. One vaccine dose held 300 ug of mutant IDH1 20-mer peptide and came with topical imiquimod. Turning to this clone: Its target is not known.

Some clones are missing from TCRdb's copy, which holds only in-frame ones; the method was immunoSEQ multiplex PCR. The sample consists of tens of thousands of clones, around 84% of them appearing once. The germline V gene has CDR1 SGHTA and CDR2 FQGNSA. The CDR3 consists of 16 residues. Trimming shortened V by 7 bases and J by 1 base, and 17 bases separated the two germline ends. The sequence came from a middle-aged man with glioma. The chain uses TRBV7-2 and TRBJ2-4, with a tentative D call TRBD2 (6 bases). The sample here was PBMCs, taken from a glioma patient whose treatment included an IDH1 peptide vaccine. For the CDR3, the DNA is TGTGCCAGCACCCCCCGGAGGGAGCTGGCCAAAAACATTCAGTACTTC. Translating gives CASTPRRELAKNIQYF.